The next 22 T cell receptor beta chains were all read from a single sample in a study of blood T cell repertoires in COVID-19. The repertoire was sequenced with immunoSEQ multiplex PCR; TCRdb's copy has only in-frame clones and lacks some. The data contain approximately 8,000 clones, over 70% of them singletons. The sequenced sample was peripheral blood. These receptors came from a human donor in a cohort sampled during active COVID-19.

The gene calls are TRBV18 and TRBJ2-1, with 7 bases that match TRBD2. From germline, CDR1 is KGHSH and CDR2 LQKENI. The junction had 4 bases not matched to a gene; V was cut back by 3 bases and J by 5 bases. The CDR3 length is 14 residues. The CDR3: CASSPPLADNEQFF. In DNA form, the CDR3 reads TGTGCCAGCTCACCCCCGCTAGCGGACAATGAGCAGTTCTTC. The full variable domain, its missing parts supplied by reference TRBV18 and TRBJ2-1, is NAGVMQNPRHLVRRRGQEARLRCSPMKGHSHVYWYRQLPEEGLKFMVYLQKENIIDESGMPKERFSAEFPKEGPSILRIQQVVRGDSAAYFCASSPPLADNEQFFGPGTRLTVL.

This chain's CDR3 is CASSLSSQSDTQYF. The DNA of the CDR3 is TGCGCCAGCAGCTTGTCCTCTCAGTCAGATACGCAGTATTTT. The V gene is TRBV5-1, the J gene TRBJ2-3, with D hard to call. Germline CDR1 reads SGHRS; CDR2 reads YFSETQ. V lost 1 base and J 4 bases, leaving 10 bases between the germline ends. The length of the CDR3 is 14 residues. The complete variable domain, with remaining parts taken from reference TRBV5-1 and TRBJ2-3, reads KAGVTQTPRYLIKTRGQQVTLSCSPISGHRSVSWYQQTPGQGLQFLFEYFSETQRNKGNFPGRFSGRQFSNSRSEMNVSTLELGDSALYLCASSLSSQSDTQYFGPGTRLTVL.

In its sample, this clone was seen once. J is TRBJ2-2 and V is TRBV4-2, with 15 nucleotides matching TRBD2. The CDR3 has 18 amino acids. Germline CDR1 LGHNA, CDR2 YNFKEQ. The J segment lost 6 bases and the V segment lost 0 bases, leaving 5 bases of the junction unmatched. As DNA, the CDR3 is TGTGCCAGCAGCCAAGAGGGACTAGCGGGAGGCTGGGCCGGGGAGCTGTTTTTT. It translates to CASSQEGLAGGWAGELFF.

The chain combines TRBV12-3 or TRBV12-4 with TRBJ1-5, with D hard to call. The V gene lost 7 bases and the J gene lost 4 bases, with 11 bases spanning the gap. The CDR3 runs to 13 residues. The CDR3 nucleotides read TGTGCCAGCACCCTGGACTCTAATCAGCCCCAGCATTTT. This translates into CASTLDSNQPQHF.

The V call is TRBV5-1, the J call TRBJ2-7; 7 bases fit TRBD2. Germline CDR1 is SGHRS and CDR2 is YFSETQ. CDR3 length: 17 amino acids. The ends lost 4 bases at V and 0 bases at J; junction bases unmatched: 13. CDR3 protein: CASSPPTSDHFSYEQYF. CDR3 DNA: TGCGCCAGCAGCCCGCCTACTAGCGACCACTTCTCCTACGAGCAGTACTTC.

This chain links TRBV5-1 with TRBJ2-3, with 10 bases matching TRBD1. In germline, CDR1 is SGHRS, CDR2 YFSETQ. This CDR3 is 16 amino acids long. Trimming removed 0 bases from V and 1 base from J; junction bases left unmatched: 2. CDR3: CASSLVGTGGTDTQYF. The CDR3 bases are TGCGCCAGCAGCTTGGTCGGGACAGGGGGCACAGATACGCAGTATTTT.

This clone is medium-sized in the sample. This chain uses TRBV13 with TRBJ2-1, with 11 bases that match TRBD2. The CDR3 totals 15 residues. V shed 4 bases and J 6 bases; nucleotides not matched to a gene: 5. CDR1 PRHDT and CDR2 FYEKMQ come from the germline V gene (reference sequence). CDR3 protein: CASSSTSGSFNEQFF. The DNA of the CDR3 is TGTGCCAGCAGCTCCACTAGCGGGAGTTTCAATGAGCAGTTCTTC.

This chain links TRBV19 with TRBJ2-1; the D gene is possibly TRBD2 (6 bases). The CDR3 loop spans 13 amino acids. The germline V gene encodes CDR1 LNHDA and CDR2 SQIVND (reference sequence). The V gene lost 6 bases and the J gene lost 7 bases, with 13 bases spanning the gap. CDR3 protein: CASRLAGWNEQFF. CDR3 bases: TGTGCCAGTAGACTAGCCGGATGGAATGAGCAGTTCTTC.

The genes are TRBV19 and TRBJ2-7; unclear D gene. This CDR3 contains 14 residues. CDR1 LNHDA and CDR2 SQIVND come from the germline V gene (reference sequence). Trimming shortened V by 0 bases and J by 0 bases, and 6 bases separated the two germline ends. The CDR3 region has the DNA TGTGCCAGTAGTATAGACCCGGGCTCCTACGAGCAGTACTTC. Translating gives CASSIDPGSYEQYF.

V gene TRBV27 combines with J gene TRBJ2-7; 8 bases align to TRBD2. Germline CDR1 and CDR2: MNHEY and SMNVEV (reference sequence). This CDR3 comprises 16 residues. The junction had 9 bases not matched to a gene; V was cut back by 5 bases and J by 0 bases. CDR3 sequence (DNA): TGTGCCAGCAGTCTGTCCTGGGCGGGAGGCTCCTACGAGCAGTACTTC. Translation: CASSLSWAGGSYEQYF.

The V and J genes are TRBV19 and TRBJ2-1; 9 bases map to TRBD2. The CDR3 runs to 14 residues. The V gene end was trimmed by 7 bases and the J gene end by 4 bases; junction bases not matched to a gene: 5. Per germline, CDR1 LNHDA and CDR2 SQIVND (reference sequence). CDR3 in DNA: TGTGCCAGTACAGCGGGAGGTCTATACAATGAGCAGTTCTTC. Its translation: CASTAGGLYNEQFF.

The CDR3 coding sequence is TGTGCCAGCAGTGAAGGGACAGAACATTTT. It is translated as CASSEGTEHF. The chain carries TRBV6-1 and TRBJ1-5; a possible D gene is TRBD1 (6 bases). CDR1 MNHNS and CDR2 SASEGT come from the germline V gene. The CDR3 sequence is 10 residues long. V dropped 1 base and J dropped 16 bases, with 8 bases sitting between them.

This chain links TRBV15 with TRBJ1-1; the D is unclear. The CDR3 has 14 amino acids. V shed 0 bases and J shed 4 bases, with 9 bases lying between them. Germline CDR1 LNHNV, CDR2 YYDKDF (reference sequence). CDR3 DNA: TGTGCCACCAGCAGAGAAGCTTCCCCCACTGAAGCTTTCTTT. Amino acid sequence: CATSREASPTEAFF.

This sequence joins TRBV27 and TRBJ2-4, with a possible D match to TRBD1 (6 bases). The CDR3 extends over 16 amino acids. The ends were cut back, 5 bases at V and 0 bases at J, with 14 bases in the middle. The germline V gene has CDR1 MNHEY and CDR2 SMNVEV (reference sequence). The DNA for the CDR3 is TGTGCCAGCAGTCTTGCAGGGGCCTTAGCCAAAAACATTCAGTACTTC. Amino acid sequence: CASSLAGALAKNIQYF.

The chain employs TRBV4-2 and TRBJ1-1; TRBD1 is a possible D gene (5 bases). The length of the CDR3 is 15 residues. V gave up 2 bases and J gave up 1 base, with 11 bases separating them. Germline V gives CDR1 LGHNA, CDR2 YNFKEQ. DNA of the CDR3: TGTGCCAGCAGCCAAACACAAGACAGGAACACTGAAGCTTTCTTT. This codes for CASSQTQDRNTEAFF.

The rearrangement uses TRBV30 and TRBJ1-4; perhaps TRBD1 as D (6 bases). CDR3 length equals 15 residues. The V end lost 5 bases, the J end lost 7 bases, and 20 bases lay between the germline ends. Germline V lookup: CDR1 GTSNPN, CDR2 SVGIG (reference sequence). CDR3 region: CAWAPGGTYLEKLFF. The CDR3 DNA sequence: TGTGCCTGGGCCCCGGGGGGGACATACCTTGAAAAACTGTTTTTT.

This rearrangement joins TRBV11-1 to TRBJ2-1, with a possible D match to TRBD1 (6 bases). There are 13 residues in the CDR3. V gave up 5 bases and J gave up 9 bases, with 14 bases separating them. Looked up from germline, CDR1 is SGHAT and CDR2 is FQDESV (reference sequence). The CDR3 protein is CASSEIQGIEQFF. The CDR3 region has the DNA TGTGCCAGCAGCGAAATACAGGGAATTGAGCAGTTCTTC.

The rearrangement links TRBV18 to TRBJ1-2; 7 nucleotides match TRBD1. With V trimmed by 3 bases and J by 0 bases, 4 bases remained unmatched. CDR1 and CDR2 (germline): KGHSH, LQKENI. CDR3 size: 15 residues. The CDR3 protein is CASSPRQGTNYGYTF. CDR3 coding DNA: TGTGCCAGCTCACCCAGACAGGGAACTAACTATGGCTACACCTTC.

This chain connects TRBV6-5 to TRBJ2-1, with 8 nucleotides matching TRBD1. This CDR3 contains 15 residues. Germline V gene data show CDR1 as MNHEY and CDR2 as SVGAGI. J lost 4 bases, V lost 6 bases, and 8 bases had no gene match. The CDR3 coding sequence is TGTGCCAGCAGAGCTGACAGGGGTGGGTACAATGAGCAGTTCTTC. It yields the protein CASRADRGGYNEQFF.

The rearrangement uses TRBV12-3 or TRBV12-4 and TRBJ1-1; D is possibly TRBD1 (6 bases). V lost 3 bases and J 10 bases, leaving 15 bases between the germline ends. The CDR3 length is 13 residues. The CDR3 loop is CASSFGGLRGAFF. The CDR3 DNA reads as TGTGCCAGCAGTTTCGGGGGGCTACGAGGAGCTTTCTTT.

This clone was counted once. The chain has TRBV19 and TRBJ1-2; TRBD1 might be the D (5 bases). This CDR3 has 14 residues. V shed 1 base and J shed 4 bases, with 10 bases lying between them. Germline assignment: CDR1 LNHDA and CDR2 SQIVND (reference sequence). The CDR3 sequence is CASSIAAGSYGYTF. As DNA, the CDR3 is TGTGCCAGTAGTATAGCGGCAGGGTCCTATGGCTACACCTTC.

This chain links TRBV6-5 with TRBJ1-6, with TRBD1 as a possible D gene (5 bases). CDR3 length: 11 residues. The germline CDR1 and CDR2 sequences are MNHEY and SVGAGI. V was pared by 6 bases and J by 14 bases, with 11 bases between. The CDR3 nucleotides are TGTGCCAGCAGCCCCGGGGGGACCCTCCACTTT. It yields the protein CASSPGGTLHF.